The rows below give T cell receptor beta chains drawn from one sample of a study of radiation and T cells in renal cell carcinoma. The repertoire was sequenced with immunoSEQ multiplex PCR; TCRdb's copy has only in-frame clones and lacks some. The sample gives approximately 140,000 clones, less than 85% of which show up once; roughly 25% is in the top ten. The material was blood, obtained from a patient whose treatment included radiotherapy and nephrectomy. The receptors originated from a woman between 50 and 59 years old with renal cell carcinoma. CDR3s include the opening cysteine and the closing phenylalanine or tryptophan. The D gene is left open where the match is weak. Some rows mark clone size as missing; the rest say once, few, many or name a class of expanded clone.

TRBJ2-2,-,17,-,TRBV4-3,CASSQEILDTYTGELFF,TGCGCCAGCAGCCAAGAAATTTTGGACACCTACACCGGGGAGCTGTTTTTT
TRBJ1-3,once,14,TRBD1,TRBV29-1,CSAEDRVGGNTIYF,TGCAGCGCTGAAGACAGGGTTGGGGGAAACACCATATATTTT
TRBJ1-1,-,14,TRBD1,TRBV2,CASGQGAMNTEAFF,TGTGCCAGCGGACAGGGAGCAATGAACACTGAAGCTTTCTTT
TRBJ2-1,-,15,-,TRBV4-1,CASSQNSGGRNEQFF,TGCGCCAGCAGCCAAAATTCGGGGGGCCGAAATGAGCAGTTCTTC
TRBJ2-7,-,15,-,TRBV29-1,CSVEDRGETPYEQYF,TGCAGCGTTGAAGATCGAGGGGAGACCCCCTACGAGCAGTACTTC
TRBJ2-7,-,13,-,TRBV6-1,CASIIPATYEQYF,TGTGCCAGCATAATACCAGCCACCTACGAGCAGTACTTC
TRBJ1-2,-,11,-,TRBV30,CAWSDRYGYTF,TGTGCCTGGAGTGATCGCTATGGCTACACCTTC
TRBJ2-5,-,12,-,TRBV5-4,CASSLEKETQYF,TGTGCCAGCAGCTTGGAAAAAGAGACCCAGTACTTC
TRBJ1-1,-,15,-,TRBV5-1,CASSWSGGTNTEAFF,TGCGCCAGCAGCTGGTCGGGCGGGACGAACACTGAAGCTTTCTTT
TRBJ1-5,-,13,-,TRBV30,CAWSHRDNQPQHF,TGTGCCTGGAGTCACAGGGATAATCAGCCCCAGCATTTT
TRBJ1-2,-,15,TRBD1,TRBV6-5,CASSYRDRGHYGYTF,TGTGCCAGCAGTTACCGGGACAGGGGCCATTATGGCTACACCTTC
TRBJ2-2,-,15,-,TRBV5-1,CASSLGTGPGGELFF,TGCGCCAGCAGCCTCGGGACCGGTCCGGGAGGGGAGCTGTTTTTT
TRBJ2-3,-,15,-,TRBV18,CASSQSWTSTDTQYF,TGTGCCAGCTCACAAAGCTGGACTAGCACAGATACGCAGTATTTT
TRBJ2-1,-,15,-,TRBV9,CASSATGRFIAEQFF,TGTGCCAGCAGCGCTACGGGACGGTTCATTGCTGAGCAGTTCTTC
TRBJ1-6,-,17,-,TRBV4-1,CASSHPAQGLGNSPLHF,TGCGCCAGCAGCCACCCAGCCCAGGGCCTGGGTAATTCACCCCTCCACTTT
TRBJ1-3,-,19,-,TRBV4-1,CASSQQISQTGSSGNTIYF,TGCGCCAGCAGCCAACAAATATCCCAGACAGGTTCGTCTGGAAACACCATATATTTT
TRBJ1-2,once,14,TRBD1,TRBV28,CASILINRGPGYTF,TGTGCCAGCATCCTCATCAACAGGGGCCCTGGCTACACCTTC
TRBJ1-1,-,15,-,TRBV11-2,CASSSRTVTNTEAFF,TGTGCCAGCAGCTCTCGGACAGTAACGAACACTGAAGCTTTCTTT
TRBJ2-5,-,16,-,TRBV19,CASSIDGGQGGETQYF,TGTGCCAGTAGTATCGATGGTGGGCAGGGTGGAGAGACCCAGTACTTC
TRBJ2-7,-,13,-,TRBV9,CASSHDSSYEQYF,TGTGCCAGCAGCCACGACAGCTCCTACGAGCAGTACTTC
TRBJ2-5,-,12,-,TRBV7-3,CASSRLWETQYF,TGTGCCAGCAGCCGTCTGTGGGAGACCCAGTACTTC
TRBJ2-7,few,13,-,TRBV27,CASSLLPFREQYF,TGTGCCAGCAGTTTACTCCCGTTTCGGGAGCAGTACTTC
TRBJ2-7,-,14,TRBD1,TRBV7-2,CASSSGTGAYEQYF,TGTGCCAGCAGCTCCGGGACAGGGGCCTACGAGCAGTACTTC
TRBJ1-2,-,19,TRBD1,TRBV11-3,CASSEIVTDREPSNYGYTF,TGTGCCAGCAGCGAAATCGTCACCGACAGGGAGCCTTCTAACTATGGCTACACCTTC